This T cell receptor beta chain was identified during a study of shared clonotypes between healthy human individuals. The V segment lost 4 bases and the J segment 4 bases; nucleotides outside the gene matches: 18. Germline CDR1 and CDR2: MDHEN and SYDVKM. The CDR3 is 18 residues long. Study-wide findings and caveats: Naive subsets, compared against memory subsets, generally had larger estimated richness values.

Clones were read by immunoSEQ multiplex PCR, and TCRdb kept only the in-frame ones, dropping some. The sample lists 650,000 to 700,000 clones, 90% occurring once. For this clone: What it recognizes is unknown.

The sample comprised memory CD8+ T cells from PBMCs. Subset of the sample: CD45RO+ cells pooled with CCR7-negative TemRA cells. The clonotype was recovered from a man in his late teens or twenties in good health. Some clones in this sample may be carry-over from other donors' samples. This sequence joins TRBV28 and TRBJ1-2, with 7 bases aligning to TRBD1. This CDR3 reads CASSSLTILGQAAYGYTF. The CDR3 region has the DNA TGTGCCAGCAGTTCACTAACAATTCTCGGACAGGCAGCCTATGGCTACACCTTC.